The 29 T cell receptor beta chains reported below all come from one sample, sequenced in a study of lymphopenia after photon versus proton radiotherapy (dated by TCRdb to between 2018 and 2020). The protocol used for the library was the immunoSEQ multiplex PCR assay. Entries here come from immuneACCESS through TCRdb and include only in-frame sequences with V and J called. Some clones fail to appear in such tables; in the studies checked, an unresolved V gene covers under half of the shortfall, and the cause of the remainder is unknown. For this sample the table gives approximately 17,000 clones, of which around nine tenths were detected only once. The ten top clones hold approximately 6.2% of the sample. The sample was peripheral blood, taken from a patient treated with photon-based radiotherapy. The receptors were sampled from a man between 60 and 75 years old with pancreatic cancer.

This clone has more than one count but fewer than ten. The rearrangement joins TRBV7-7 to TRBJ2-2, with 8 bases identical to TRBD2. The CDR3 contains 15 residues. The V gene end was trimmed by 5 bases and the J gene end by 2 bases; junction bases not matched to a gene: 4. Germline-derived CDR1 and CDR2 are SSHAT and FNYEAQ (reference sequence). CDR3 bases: TGTGCCAGCAGCCCCAGCGGGGGCAACACCGGGGAGCTGTTTTTT. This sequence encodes CASSPSGGNTGELFF.

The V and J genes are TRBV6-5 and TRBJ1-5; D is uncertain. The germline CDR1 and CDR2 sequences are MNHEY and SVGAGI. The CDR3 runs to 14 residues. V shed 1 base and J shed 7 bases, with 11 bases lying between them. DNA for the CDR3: TGTGCCAGCAGTTACTATCTGACCGGGCAGCCCCAGCATTTT. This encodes CASSYYLTGQPQHF.

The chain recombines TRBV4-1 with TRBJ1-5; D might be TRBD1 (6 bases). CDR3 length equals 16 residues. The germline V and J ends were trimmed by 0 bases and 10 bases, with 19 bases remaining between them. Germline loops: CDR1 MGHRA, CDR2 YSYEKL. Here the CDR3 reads CASSQDPQGLQGPQHF. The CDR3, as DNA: TGCGCCAGCAGCCAAGATCCACAGGGCCTGCAGGGACCCCAGCATTTT.

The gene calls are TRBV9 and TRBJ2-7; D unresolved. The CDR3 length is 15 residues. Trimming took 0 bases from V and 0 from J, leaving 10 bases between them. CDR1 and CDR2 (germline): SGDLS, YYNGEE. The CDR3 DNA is TGTGCCAGCAGCGTAGGAACCTTACCCTCCTACGAGCAGTACTTC. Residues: CASSVGTLPSYEQYF.

CDR3 nucleotides: TGTGCCAGCAGCTTAGTGAGGGGTGGGGATGAGACCCAGTACTTC. Its protein is CASSLVRGGDETQYF. This chain links TRBV7-9 with TRBJ2-5; tentatively, D is TRBD1 or TRBD2 (5 bases each). V lost 1 base and J lost 5, with 14 bases in between. The CDR3 totals 15 residues. Germline values: CDR1 SEHNR, CDR2 FQNEAQ (reference sequence).

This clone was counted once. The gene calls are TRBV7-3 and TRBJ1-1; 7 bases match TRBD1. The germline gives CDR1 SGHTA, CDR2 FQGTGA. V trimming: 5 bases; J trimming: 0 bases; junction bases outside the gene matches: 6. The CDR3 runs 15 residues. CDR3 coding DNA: TGTGCCAGCAGCCAACAGGGGCCCCTGAACACTGAAGCTTTCTTT. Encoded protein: CASSQQGPLNTEAFF.

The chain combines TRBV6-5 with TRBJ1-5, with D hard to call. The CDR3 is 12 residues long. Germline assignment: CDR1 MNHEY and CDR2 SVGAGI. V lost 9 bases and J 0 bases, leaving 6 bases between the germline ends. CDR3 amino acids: CARFDSNQPQHF. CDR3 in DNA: TGTGCCAGATTCGATAGCAATCAGCCCCAGCATTTT.

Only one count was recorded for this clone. The CDR3 protein is CSAPNGDIQYF. CDR3 in DNA: TGCAGTGCTCCGAATGGCGACATTCAGTACTTC. The chain recombines TRBV20-1 with TRBJ2-4; D is uncertain. In germline, CDR1 is DFQATT, CDR2 SNEGSKA (reference sequence). Trimming took off 5 bases at V and 8 bases at J, with 10 bases between the two ends. The CDR3 sequence is 11 residues long.

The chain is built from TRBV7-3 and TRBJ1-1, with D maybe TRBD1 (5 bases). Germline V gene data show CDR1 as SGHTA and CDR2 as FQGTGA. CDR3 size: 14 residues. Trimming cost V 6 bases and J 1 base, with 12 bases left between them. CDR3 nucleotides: TGTGCCAGCAGTCCAAATGGGGGGAACACTGAAGCTTTCTTT. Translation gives CASSPNGGNTEAFF.

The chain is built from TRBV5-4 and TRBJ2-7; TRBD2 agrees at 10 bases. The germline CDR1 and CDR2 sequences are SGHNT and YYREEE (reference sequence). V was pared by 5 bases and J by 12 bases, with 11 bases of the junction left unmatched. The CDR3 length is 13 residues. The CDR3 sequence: CASSFDSSGGMYF. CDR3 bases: TGTGCCAGCAGTTTTGATTCTAGCGGGGGAATGTACTTC.

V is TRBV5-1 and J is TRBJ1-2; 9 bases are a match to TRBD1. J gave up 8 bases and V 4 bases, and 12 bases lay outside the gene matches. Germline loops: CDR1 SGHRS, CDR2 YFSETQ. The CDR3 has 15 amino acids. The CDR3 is CASSDRTGAPTGYTF. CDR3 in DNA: TGCGCCAGCAGCGACCGGACAGGGGCACCTACGGGCTACACCTTC. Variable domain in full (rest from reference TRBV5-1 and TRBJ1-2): KAGVTQTPRYLIKTRGQQVTLSCSPISGHRSVSWYQQTPGQGLQFLFEYFSETQRNKGNFPGRFSGRQFSNSRSEMNVSTLELGDSALYLCASSDRTGAPTGYTFGSGTRLTVV.

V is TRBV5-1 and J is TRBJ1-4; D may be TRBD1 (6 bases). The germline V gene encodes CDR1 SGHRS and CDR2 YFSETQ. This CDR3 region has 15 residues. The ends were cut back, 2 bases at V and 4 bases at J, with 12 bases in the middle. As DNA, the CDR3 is TGCGCCAGCAGCTTCGCCGACAGGAATAATGAAAAACTGTTTTTT. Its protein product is CASSFADRNNEKLFF.

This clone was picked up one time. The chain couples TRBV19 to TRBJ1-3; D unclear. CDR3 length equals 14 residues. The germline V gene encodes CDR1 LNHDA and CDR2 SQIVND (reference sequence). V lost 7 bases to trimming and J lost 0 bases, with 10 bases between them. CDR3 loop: CASTNFGSGNTIYF. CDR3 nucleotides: TGTGCCAGTACCAATTTCGGCTCTGGAAACACCATATATTTT.

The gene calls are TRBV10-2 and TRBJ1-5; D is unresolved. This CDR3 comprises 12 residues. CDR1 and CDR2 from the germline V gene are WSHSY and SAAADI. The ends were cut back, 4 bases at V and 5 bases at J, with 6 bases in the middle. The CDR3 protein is CASSAGDQPQHF. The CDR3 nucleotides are TGCGCCAGCAGTGCCGGAGATCAGCCCCAGCATTTT.

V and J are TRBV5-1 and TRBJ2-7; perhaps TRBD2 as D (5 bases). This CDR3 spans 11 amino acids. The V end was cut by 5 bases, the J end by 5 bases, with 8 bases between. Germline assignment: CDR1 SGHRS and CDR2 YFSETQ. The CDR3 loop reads CASRTGDEQYF. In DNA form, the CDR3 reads TGCGCCAGCAGAACCGGGGACGAGCAGTACTTC.

This CDR3 reads CASSLRGQGNIQYF. The DNA for the CDR3 is TGTGCCAGCAGCCTTCGAGGACAGGGGAACATTCAGTACTTC. V is TRBV6-5 and J is TRBJ2-4; 9 nucleotides line up with TRBD1. Trimming at V came to 6 bases and at J to 7 bases, leaving 7 bases not matched to a gene. This CDR3 contains 14 residues. Germline assignment: CDR1 MNHEY and CDR2 SVGAGI.

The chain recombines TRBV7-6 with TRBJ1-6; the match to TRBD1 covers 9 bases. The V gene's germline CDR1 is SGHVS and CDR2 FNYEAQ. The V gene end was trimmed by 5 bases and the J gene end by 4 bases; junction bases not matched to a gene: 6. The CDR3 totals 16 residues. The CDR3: CASSRGTGLYNSPLHF. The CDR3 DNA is TGTGCCAGCAGCCGCGGGACAGGGCTTTATAATTCACCCCTCCACTTT.

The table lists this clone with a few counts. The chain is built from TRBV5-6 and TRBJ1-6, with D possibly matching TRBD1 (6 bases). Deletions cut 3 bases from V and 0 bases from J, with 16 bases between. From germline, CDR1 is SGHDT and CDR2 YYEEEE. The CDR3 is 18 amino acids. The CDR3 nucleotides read TGTGCCAGCAGCTGGACAGTCCAAACTAGCTCCTATAATTCACCCCTCCACTTT. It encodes CASSWTVQTSSYNSPLHF. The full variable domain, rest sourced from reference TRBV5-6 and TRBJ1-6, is DAGVTQSPTHLIKTRGQQVTLRCSPKSGHDTVSWYQQALGQGPQFIFQYYEEEERQRGNFPDRFSGHQFPNYSSELNVNALLLGDSALYLCASSWTVQTSSYNSPLHFGNGTRLTVT.

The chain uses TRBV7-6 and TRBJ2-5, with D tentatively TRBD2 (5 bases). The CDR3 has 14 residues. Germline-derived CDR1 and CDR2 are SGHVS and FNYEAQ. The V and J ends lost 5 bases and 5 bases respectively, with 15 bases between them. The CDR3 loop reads CASSRPGSFETQYF. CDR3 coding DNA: TGTGCCAGCAGCCGCCCGGGGTCGTTCGAGACCCAGTACTTC. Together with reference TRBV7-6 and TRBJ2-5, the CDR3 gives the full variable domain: GAGVSQSPRYKVTKRGQDVALRCDPISGHVSLYWYRQALGQGPEFLTYFNYEAQQDKSGLPNDRFSAERPEGSISTLTIQRTEQRDSAMYRCASSRPGSFETQYFGPGTRLLVL.

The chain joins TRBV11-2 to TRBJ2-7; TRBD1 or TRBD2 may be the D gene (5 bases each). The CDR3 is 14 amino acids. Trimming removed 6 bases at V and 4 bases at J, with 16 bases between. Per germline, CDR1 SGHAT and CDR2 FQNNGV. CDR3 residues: CASSWYSGGYEQYF. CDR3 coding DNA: TGTGCCAGCAGTTGGTACAGTGGGGGATACGAGCAGTACTTC.

CDR3 DNA sequence: TGCGCCAGCTCGCTCGTGCTCCGGGAGACCCAGTACTTC. The encoded protein is CASSLVLRETQYF. The rearrangement joins TRBV23-1 to TRBJ2-5; D is unresolved. TRBV23-1 is filed as an ORF, its function uncertain. Trimming removed 8 bases from V and 5 bases from J, with 15 bases in between. The CDR3 runs to 13 residues.

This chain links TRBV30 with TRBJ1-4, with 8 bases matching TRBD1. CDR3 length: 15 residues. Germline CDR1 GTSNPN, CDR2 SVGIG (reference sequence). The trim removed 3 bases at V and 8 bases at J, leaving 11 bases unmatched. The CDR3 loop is CAWRTRGRGGEKLFF. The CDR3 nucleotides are TGTGCCTGGAGAACCAGGGGGCGAGGTGGAGAAAAACTGTTTTTT. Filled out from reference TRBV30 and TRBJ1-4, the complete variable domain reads SQTIHQWPATLVQPVGSPLSLECTVEGTSNPNLYWYRQAAGRGLQLLFYSVGIGQISSEVPQNLSASRPQDRQFILSSKKLLLSDSGFYLCAWRTRGRGGEKLFFGSGTQLSVL.

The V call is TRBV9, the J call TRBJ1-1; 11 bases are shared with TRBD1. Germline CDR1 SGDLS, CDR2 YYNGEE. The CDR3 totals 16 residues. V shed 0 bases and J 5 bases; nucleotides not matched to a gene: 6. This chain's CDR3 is CASSVGDRGTLTEAFF. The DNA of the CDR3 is TGTGCCAGCAGCGTAGGGGACAGGGGGACTCTGACTGAAGCTTTCTTT.

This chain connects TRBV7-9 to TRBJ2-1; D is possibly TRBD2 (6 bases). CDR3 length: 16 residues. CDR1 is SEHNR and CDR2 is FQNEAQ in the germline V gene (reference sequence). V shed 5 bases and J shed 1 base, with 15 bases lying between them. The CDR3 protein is CASSPDTAGSYNEQFF. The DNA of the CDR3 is TGTGCCAGCAGCCCGGATACCGCGGGGTCCTACAATGAGCAGTTCTTC.

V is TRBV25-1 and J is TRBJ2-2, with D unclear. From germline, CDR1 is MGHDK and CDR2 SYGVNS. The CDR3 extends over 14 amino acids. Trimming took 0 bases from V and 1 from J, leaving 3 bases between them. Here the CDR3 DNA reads TGTGCCAGCAGTGAATACCTGAACACCGGGGAGCTGTTTTTT. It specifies CASSEYLNTGELFF. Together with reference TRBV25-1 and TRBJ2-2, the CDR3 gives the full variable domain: EADIYQTPRYLVIGTGKKITLECSQTMGHDKMYWYQQDPGMELHLIHYSYGVNSTEKGDLSSESTVSRIRTEHFPLTLESARPSHTSQYLCASSEYLNTGELFFGEGSRLTVL.

Here the CDR3 reads CASSQDLLWGTGELFF. CDR3 DNA: TGTGCCAGCAGCCAAGATCTTCTGTGGGGGACCGGGGAGCTGTTTTTT. The J gene is TRBJ2-2, the V gene TRBV14; either TRBD1 or TRBD2 may fit D (5 bases each). Trimming pared 0 bases from V and 5 bases from J, leaving 13 bases between. This CDR3 comprises 16 residues. CDR1 and CDR2 (germline): SGHDN, FVKESK.

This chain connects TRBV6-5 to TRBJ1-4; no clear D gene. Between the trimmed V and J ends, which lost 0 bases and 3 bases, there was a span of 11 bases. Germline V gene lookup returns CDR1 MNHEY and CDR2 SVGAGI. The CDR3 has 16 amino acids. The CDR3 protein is CASSYSFRGANEKLFF. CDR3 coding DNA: TGTGCCAGCAGTTACTCGTTCCGGGGAGCTAATGAAAAACTGTTTTTT.

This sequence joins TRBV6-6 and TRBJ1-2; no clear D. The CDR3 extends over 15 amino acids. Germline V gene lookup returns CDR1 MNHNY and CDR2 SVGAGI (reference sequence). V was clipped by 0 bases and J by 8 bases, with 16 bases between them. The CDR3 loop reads CASSYSAGASLGYTF. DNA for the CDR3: TGTGCCAGCAGTTACTCCGCGGGCGCGTCCTTAGGCTACACCTTC.

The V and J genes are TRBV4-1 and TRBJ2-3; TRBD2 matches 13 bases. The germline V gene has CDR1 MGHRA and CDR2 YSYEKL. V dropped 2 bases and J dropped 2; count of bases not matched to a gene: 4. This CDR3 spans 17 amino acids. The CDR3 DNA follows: TGCGCCAGCAGCCAAAGGGGACTAGCGGGGAACACAGATACGCAGTATTTT. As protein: CASSQRGLAGNTDTQYF.